What follows are 29 T cell receptor beta chains derived from one specimen sequenced in a study of OX40 agonist ivuxolimab in advanced cancers. The repertoire was sequenced with immunoSEQ multiplex PCR; TCRdb's copy has only in-frame clones and lacks some. The table records about 86,000 clones, roughly 89% of them present only once. The sequenced sample was CD4+ or CD8+ T cells sorted from blood, obtained in a trial of the OX40 agonist ivuxolimab. These receptors all stem from an adult with an advanced solid tumor such as melanoma, head and neck, liver or kidney cancer.

The genes are TRBV4-1 and TRBJ1-5; D remains unclear. This CDR3 region has 15 residues. Trimming removed 1 base from V and 7 bases from J, with 14 bases in between. From germline, CDR1 is MGHRA and CDR2 YSYEKL. CDR3 DNA: TGCGCCAGCAGCCAAGGGTTCCAACAAGAACAGCCCCAGCATTTT. It yields the protein CASSQGFQQEQPQHF.

Worth noting for this clone: Other DNA sequences from this sample encode an identical CDR3 as well. The rearrangement links TRBV11-2 to TRBJ2-2, with D unclear. CDR1 and CDR2 (germline): SGHAT, FQNNGV. The CDR3 runs to 13 residues. V shed 0 bases and J shed 7 bases, with 6 bases lying between them. The CDR3 spells CASSLEGIGELFF. CDR3 coding DNA: TGTGCCAGCAGCTTAGAAGGGATCGGGGAGCTGTTTTTT.

The chain combines TRBV11-2 with TRBJ1-4, with D uncertain. CDR3 length: 13 amino acids. V was shortened by 6 bases and J by 3 bases, with 8 bases between the two germline ends. Germline assignment: CDR1 SGHAT and CDR2 FQNNGV. The CDR3 DNA reads as TGTGCCAGCAGTCCAGGCCCTAATGAAAAACTGTTTTTT. Its translation: CASSPGPNEKLFF.

This sequence joins TRBV29-1 and TRBJ1-1; D perhaps matches TRBD1 (5 bases). CDR3 length: 15 amino acids. CDR1 is SQVTM and CDR2 is ANQGSEA in the germline V gene. CDR3 nucleotides: TGCAGTGGGAGGCAGGGCAGGGTGGGTTGGACTGAAGCTTTCTTT. It yields the protein CSGRQGRVGWTEAFF.

The chain employs TRBV29-1 and TRBJ2-5; D is unclear. The CDR3 has 12 residues. Germline CDR1 is SQVTM and CDR2 is ANQGSEA. Trimming took off 4 bases at V and 2 bases at J, with 8 bases between the two ends. The CDR3 DNA reads TGCAGCGTTGGATCCTTGCAAGAGACCCAGTACTTC. This encodes CSVGSLQETQYF.

This rearrangement joins TRBV30 to TRBJ2-5; TRBD2 aligns across 8 bases. Near its end, the DNA agrees better with TRBJ2-7, so the J call may be wrong. The CDR3 spans 13 residues. Germline lookup yields CDR1 GTSNPN and CDR2 SVGIG (reference sequence). Here the CDR3 DNA reads TGTGCCTGGAGAACTAGCGGATACTACGAGCAGTACTTC. Its translation: CAWRTSGYYEQYF.

The rearrangement links TRBV5-1 to TRBJ2-1; D unclear. The CDR3 length is 15 residues. The germline V gene has CDR1 SGHRS and CDR2 YFSETQ. The ends were cut back, 1 base at V and 0 bases at J, with 8 bases in the middle. The chain's CDR3 is CASSLRVSSYNEQFF. In nucleotides, the CDR3 is TGCGCCAGCAGCTTGAGGGTCAGCTCCTACAATGAGCAGTTCTTC.

The rearrangement uses TRBV29-1 and TRBJ2-1; a weak D match, TRBD1 (6 bases). The germline V gene encodes CDR1 SQVTM and CDR2 ANQGSEA. The CDR3 length is 12 residues. V was trimmed by 5 bases and J by 10 bases, leaving 15 bases between them. The DNA of the CDR3 is TGCAGCGTTTTGCTCAGGGGTAAAGAGCAGTTCTTC. This codes for CSVLLRGKEQFF.

This clone was counted once. This chain uses TRBV2 with TRBJ2-1; D may be TRBD1 or TRBD2 (6 bases each). Per the germline V gene, CDR1 is SNHLY and CDR2 is FYNNEI. The CDR3 extends over 17 amino acids. Trimming removed 5 bases at V and 2 bases at J, with 19 bases between. The CDR3 reads CASSRQGRTGPYNEQFF. CDR3 sequence (DNA): TGTGCCAGCAGTCGGCAGGGGAGGACTGGGCCCTACAATGAGCAGTTCTTC. Full variable domain (outside the CDR3, taken from reference TRBV2 and TRBJ2-1): EPEVTQTPSHQVTQMGQEVILRCVPISNHLYFYWYRQILGQKVEFLVSFYNNEISEKSEIFDDQFSVERPDGSNFTLKIRSTKLEDSAMYFCASSRQGRTGPYNEQFFGPGTRLTVL.

This rearrangement joins TRBV5-1 to TRBJ2-7; D not certain. CDR1 and CDR2 (germline): SGHRS, YFSETQ. The CDR3 spans 14 residues. Trimming stripped 6 bases from V and 5 bases from J, with 18 bases between. Here the CDR3 reads CASIPGPGTHEQYF. For the CDR3, the DNA is TGCGCCAGCATTCCGGGCCCTGGAACCCACGAGCAGTACTTC.

The chain links TRBV29-1 to TRBJ2-1; D is perhaps TRBD1 (8 bases). The CDR3 length is 11 residues. Trimming removed 7 bases from V and 12 bases from J, with 16 bases in between. Looked up from germline, CDR1 is SQVTM and CDR2 is ANQGSEA. The CDR3 protein is CSGDRGGGQFF. For the CDR3, the DNA is TGCAGCGGCGACAGGGGCGGGGGGCAGTTCTTC.

The chain links TRBV4-1 to TRBJ1-3; D is ambiguous. The length of the CDR3 is 14 residues. Germline V CDR1 and CDR2: MGHRA, YSYEKL. Trimming took off 4 bases at V and 4 bases at J, with 11 bases between the two ends. The CDR3: CASSLRPGGNTIYF. CDR3 bases: TGCGCCAGCAGCCTAAGGCCTGGGGGAAACACCATATATTTT.

The V call is TRBV4-1, the J call TRBJ2-7; 7 bases match TRBD2. J was trimmed by 3 bases and V by 0 bases; bases with no gene match: 5. The CDR3 loop spans 15 amino acids. From germline, CDR1 is MGHRA and CDR2 YSYEKL. The CDR3 DNA is TGCGCCAGCAGCCAAGACCGGGCTAGCGGCTACGAGCAGTACTTC. Its protein product is CASSQDRASGYEQYF.

V and J are TRBV27 and TRBJ2-1; 7 bases fit TRBD1. J lost 0 bases, V lost 5 bases, and 4 bases had no gene match. In germline, CDR1 is MNHEY, CDR2 SMNVEV (reference sequence). The CDR3 has 15 amino acids. CDR3 DNA: TGTGCCAGCAGTATCACAGGGGACTCCTACAATGAGCAGTTCTTC. It specifies CASSITGDSYNEQFF.

This chain uses TRBV7-2 with TRBJ1-1; 7 bases match TRBD1. The CDR3 runs to 15 residues. In germline, CDR1 is SGHTA, CDR2 FQGNSA. J was trimmed by 7 bases and V by 0 bases; bases with no gene match: 8. The chain's CDR3 is CASSLAWGGGIEAFF. CDR3 bases: TGTGCCAGCAGCTTAGCGTGGGGAGGGGGCATTGAAGCTTTCTTT.

The chain employs TRBV11-3 and TRBJ2-7; maybe TRBD2 (5 bases). V was shortened by 1 base and J by 6 bases, with 13 bases between the two germline ends. The CDR3 has 14 residues. Looked up from germline, CDR1 is SGHNT and CDR2 is YENEEA. Here the CDR3 reads CASSLAGIGFEQYF. In DNA, the CDR3 is TGTGCCAGCAGCTTAGCGGGAATTGGTTTCGAGCAGTACTTC.

The chain has TRBV27 and TRBJ2-7; 8 bases are shared with TRBD2. The trim removed 3 bases at V and 2 bases at J, leaving 6 bases unmatched. CDR1 is MNHEY and CDR2 is SMNVEV in the germline V gene (reference sequence). The CDR3 spans 15 residues. CDR3 in DNA: TGTGCCAGCAGTTTGGTCCTAGCGGGCCCCTACGAGCAGTACTTC. It specifies CASSLVLAGPYEQYF.

The V gene is TRBV4-2, the J gene TRBJ1-1; TRBD1 is a possible D gene (5 bases). The length of the CDR3 is 13 residues. V was shortened by 6 bases and J by 2 bases, with 10 bases between the two germline ends. The germline gives CDR1 LGHNA, CDR2 YNFKEQ. The CDR3 protein is CASSLGLNTEAFF. In nucleotides, the CDR3 is TGTGCCAGCAGTCTGGGACTTAACACTGAAGCTTTCTTT.

The chain is built from TRBV5-1 and TRBJ1-5; D not resolved. The ends were cut back, 0 bases at V and 3 bases at J, with 10 bases in the middle. The CDR3 is 15 amino acids. Germline V gene data show CDR1 as SGHRS and CDR2 as YFSETQ. DNA of the CDR3: TGCGCCAGCAGCTTGGAACCAGGCCCCAATCAGCCCCAGCATTTT. This sequence encodes CASSLEPGPNQPQHF.

As to this clone: Other DNA sequences within the sample encode an identical CDR3. The V and J genes are TRBV27 and TRBJ2-7; TRBD1 or TRBD2 may be the D gene (5 bases each). Germline CDR1 and CDR2: MNHEY and SMNVEV (reference sequence). V dropped 6 bases and J dropped 2 bases, with 17 bases sitting between them. The CDR3 contains 15 residues. For the CDR3, the DNA is TGTGCCAGCAGCCCCACCGGGACCGCCCCCTACGAGCAGTACTTC. Amino acids: CASSPTGTAPYEQYF.

The rearrangement uses TRBV6-1 and TRBJ2-7; 10 nucleotides agree with TRBD2. Germline V CDR1 and CDR2: MNHNS, SASEGT. The CDR3 is 16 amino acids. V trimming: 2 bases; J trimming: 1 base; junction bases outside the gene matches: 5. CDR3 sequence: CASSESPSGRSYEQYF. In DNA, the CDR3 is TGTGCCAGCAGTGAATCCCCTAGCGGGAGATCCTACGAGCAGTACTTC.

This clone came up once. The chain joins TRBV7-8 to TRBJ1-3; 8 bases are a match to TRBD1. Germline CDR1 is SGHVS and CDR2 is FQNEAQ. J was trimmed by 2 bases and V by 2 bases; bases with no gene match: 8. The CDR3 has 17 residues. This CDR3 is CASSLMDRVFTGNTIYF. The CDR3 region has the DNA TGTGCCAGCAGCTTAATGGACAGGGTCTTTACTGGAAACACCATATATTTT.

The chain links TRBV5-1 to TRBJ2-5; tentatively, D is TRBD2 (6 bases). The ends were cut back, 3 bases at V and 3 bases at J, with 24 bases in the middle. The CDR3 is 18 residues long. Germline V CDR1 and CDR2: SGHRS, YFSETQ. The CDR3 DNA reads TGCGCCAGCAGCTCGACTAAGCTCCGGGACTTTTCAGAAGAGACCCAGTACTTC. Translation: CASSSTKLRDFSEETQYF.

The chain combines TRBV7-9 with TRBJ1-4, with D hard to call. Between the trimmed V and J ends, which lost 3 bases and 6 bases, there was a span of 11 bases. The CDR3 is 14 residues long. Germline lookup yields CDR1 SEHNR and CDR2 FQNEAQ (reference sequence). The CDR3 DNA reads TGTGCCAGCAGCTTCGTTCCAGAGGATGAAAAACTGTTTTTT. Its translation: CASSFVPEDEKLFF.

The V and J genes are TRBV12-5 and TRBJ2-1, with 8 bases that match TRBD1. The CDR3 is 12 residues long. Germline V gene data show CDR1 as LGHNT and CDR2 as FRNRAP. Trimming at V came to 11 bases and at J to 7 bases, leaving 7 bases not matched to a gene. CDR3 in amino acids: CARGQGVNEQFF. The CDR3 bases are TGTGCTCGAGGACAGGGAGTAAATGAGCAGTTCTTC. The full variable domain, its missing parts supplied by reference TRBV12-5 and TRBJ2-1, is DARVTQTPRHKVTEMGQEVTMRCQPILGHNTVFWYRQTMMQGLELLAYFRNRAPLDDSGMPKDRFSAEMPDATLATLKIQPSEPRDSAVYFCARGQGVNEQFFGPGTRLTVL.

The chain uses TRBV6-6 and TRBJ1-2; D gene uncertain. V lost 2 bases to trimming and J lost 4 bases, with 14 bases between them. Per the germline V gene, CDR1 is MNHNY and CDR2 is SVGAGI (reference sequence). CDR3 length: 15 residues. DNA of the CDR3: TGTGCCAGCAGTTACGGTCCAGGTTCCGGCTATGGCTACACCTTC. Protein: CASSYGPGSGYGYTF.

The rearrangement joins TRBV30 to TRBJ1-4; D remains ambiguous. Trimming left V 3 bases short and J 0 bases short, with 8 bases between. Germline V lookup: CDR1 GTSNPN, CDR2 SVGIG (reference sequence). The length of the CDR3 is 14 residues. The CDR3 reads CAWSPGATNEKLFF. CDR3 nucleotides: TGTGCCTGGAGCCCGGGTGCAACTAATGAAAAACTGTTTTTT. The full variable domain, rest sourced from reference TRBV30 and TRBJ1-4, is SQTIHQWPATLVQPVGSPLSLECTVEGTSNPNLYWYRQAAGRGLQLLFYSVGIGQISSEVPQNLSASRPQDRQFILSSKKLLLSDSGFYLCAWSPGATNEKLFFGSGTQLSVL.

The chain joins TRBV11-3 to TRBJ2-7; D is uncertain. With 5 bases removed from V and 3 bases from J, the gap between germline ends came to 14 bases. The germline gives CDR1 SGHNT, CDR2 YENEEA. The CDR3 runs to 14 residues. DNA for the CDR3: TGTGCCAGCAGCCCACCTGGTTCTAACTACGAGCAGTACTTC. Translation: CASSPPGSNYEQYF.

The J gene is TRBJ2-5, the V gene TRBV30, with no clear D. CDR3 length: 11 amino acids. CDR1 and CDR2 (germline): GTSNPN, SVGIG (reference sequence). V was clipped by 3 bases and J by 1 base, with 3 bases between them. The DNA for the CDR3 is TGTGCCTGGAGCATCCAAGAGACCCAGTACTTC. Translating it yields CAWSIQETQYF.